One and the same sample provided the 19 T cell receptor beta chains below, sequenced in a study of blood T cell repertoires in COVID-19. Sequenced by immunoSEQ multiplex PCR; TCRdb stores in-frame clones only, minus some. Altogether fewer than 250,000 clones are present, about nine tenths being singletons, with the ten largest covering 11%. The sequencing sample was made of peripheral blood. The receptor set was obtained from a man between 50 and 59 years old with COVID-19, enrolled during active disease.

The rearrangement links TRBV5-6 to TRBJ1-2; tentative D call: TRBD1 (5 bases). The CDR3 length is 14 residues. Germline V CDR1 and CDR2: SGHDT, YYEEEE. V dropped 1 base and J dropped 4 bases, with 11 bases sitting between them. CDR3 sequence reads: CASSLSDSLYGYTF. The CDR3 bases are TGTGCCAGCAGCTTGAGCGACAGCCTCTATGGCTACACCTTC.

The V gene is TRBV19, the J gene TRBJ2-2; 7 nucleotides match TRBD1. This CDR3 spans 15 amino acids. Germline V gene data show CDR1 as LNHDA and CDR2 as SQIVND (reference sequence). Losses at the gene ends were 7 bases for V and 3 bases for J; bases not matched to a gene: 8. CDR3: CASTSWDSDTGELFF. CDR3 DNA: TGTGCCAGTACAAGTTGGGACAGCGACACCGGGGAGCTGTTTTTT.

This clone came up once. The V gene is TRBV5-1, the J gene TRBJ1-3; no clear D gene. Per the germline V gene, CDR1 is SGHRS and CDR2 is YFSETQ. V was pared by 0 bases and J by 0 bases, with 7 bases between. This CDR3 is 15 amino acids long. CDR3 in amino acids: CASSLEAGSGNTIYF. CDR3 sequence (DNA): TGCGCCAGCAGCTTGGAGGCAGGCTCTGGAAACACCATATATTTT.

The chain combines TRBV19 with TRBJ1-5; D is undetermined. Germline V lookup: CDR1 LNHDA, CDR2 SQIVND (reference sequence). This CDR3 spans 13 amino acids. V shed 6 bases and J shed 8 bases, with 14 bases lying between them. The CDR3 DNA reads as TGTGCCAGTAGCTCCCGATCGGCGGAGCCCCAGCATTTT. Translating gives CASSSRSAEPQHF.

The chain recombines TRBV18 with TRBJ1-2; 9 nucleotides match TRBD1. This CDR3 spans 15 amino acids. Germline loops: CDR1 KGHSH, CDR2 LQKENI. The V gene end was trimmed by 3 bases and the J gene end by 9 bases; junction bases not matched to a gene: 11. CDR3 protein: CASSPTGTGSASYTF. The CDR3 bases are TGTGCCAGCTCACCGACCGGGACAGGGAGCGCAAGCTACACCTTC.

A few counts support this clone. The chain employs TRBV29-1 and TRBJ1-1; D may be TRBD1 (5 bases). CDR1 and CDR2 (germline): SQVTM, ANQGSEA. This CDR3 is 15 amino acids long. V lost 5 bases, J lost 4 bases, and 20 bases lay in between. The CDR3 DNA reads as TGCAGCGTTATAAATACAGGATCGGGGGGCACTGAAGCTTTCTTT. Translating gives CSVINTGSGGTEAFF.

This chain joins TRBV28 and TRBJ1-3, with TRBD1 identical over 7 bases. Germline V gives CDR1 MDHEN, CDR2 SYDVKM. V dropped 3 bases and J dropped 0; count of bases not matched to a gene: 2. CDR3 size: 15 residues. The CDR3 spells CASSLGQPSGNTIYF. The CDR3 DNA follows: TGTGCCAGCAGTTTGGGACAGCCCTCTGGAAACACCATATATTTT.

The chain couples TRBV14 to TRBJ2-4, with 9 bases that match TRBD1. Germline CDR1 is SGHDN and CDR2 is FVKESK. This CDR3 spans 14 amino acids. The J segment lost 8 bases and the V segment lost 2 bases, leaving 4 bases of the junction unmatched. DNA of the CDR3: TGTGCCAGCAGCCAAACAGGGGGCAGGTACATTCAGTACTTC. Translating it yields CASSQTGGRYIQYF.

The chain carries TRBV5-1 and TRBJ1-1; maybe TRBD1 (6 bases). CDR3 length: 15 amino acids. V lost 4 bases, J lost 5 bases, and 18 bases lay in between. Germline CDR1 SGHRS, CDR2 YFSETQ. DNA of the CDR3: TGCGCCAGCAGCCCGCTCAGGACAAGGGGGACTGAAGCTTTCTTT. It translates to CASSPLRTRGTEAFF.

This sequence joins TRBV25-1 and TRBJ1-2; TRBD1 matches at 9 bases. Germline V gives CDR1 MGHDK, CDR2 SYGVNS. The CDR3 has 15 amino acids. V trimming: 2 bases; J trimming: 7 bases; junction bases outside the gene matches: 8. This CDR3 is CASSEIGGTGIGYTF. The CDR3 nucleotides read TGTGCCAGCAGTGAAATAGGCGGGACAGGGATTGGCTACACCTTC.

CDR3 in amino acids: CASSKELHETQYF. Written as DNA, the CDR3 is TGTGCCAGCAGCAAAGAGCTCCATGAGACCCAGTACTTC. The chain is built from TRBV21-1 and TRBJ2-5; no DNA check was done on the table's D call, TRBD2. TRBV21-1 is described as a pseudogene. This CDR3 comprises 13 residues.

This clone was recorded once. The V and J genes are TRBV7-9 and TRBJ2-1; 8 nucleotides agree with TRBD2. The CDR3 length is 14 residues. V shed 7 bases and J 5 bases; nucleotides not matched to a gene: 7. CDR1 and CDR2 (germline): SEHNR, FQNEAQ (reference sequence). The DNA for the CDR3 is TGTGCCAGCATAGTAGCGGGGACTAACAATGAGCAGTTCTTC. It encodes CASIVAGTNNEQFF.

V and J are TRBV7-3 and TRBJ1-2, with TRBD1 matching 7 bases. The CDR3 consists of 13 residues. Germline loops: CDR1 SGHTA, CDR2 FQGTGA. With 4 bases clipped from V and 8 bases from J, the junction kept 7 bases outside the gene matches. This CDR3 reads CASSSQTGRGYTF. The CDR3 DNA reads TGTGCCAGCAGCTCTCAGACAGGGCGCGGCTACACCTTC.

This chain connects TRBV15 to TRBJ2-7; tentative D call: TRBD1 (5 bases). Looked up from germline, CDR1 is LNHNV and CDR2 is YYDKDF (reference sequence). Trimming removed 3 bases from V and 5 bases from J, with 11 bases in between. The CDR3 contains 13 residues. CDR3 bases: TGTGCCACCAGCAGTCATCCAGGGAACGAGCAGTACTTC. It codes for CATSSHPGNEQYF.

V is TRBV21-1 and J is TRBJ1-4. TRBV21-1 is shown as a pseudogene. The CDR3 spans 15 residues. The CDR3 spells CASSKKRGYCEKLFF. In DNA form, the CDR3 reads TGTGCCAGCAGCAAAAAGCGGGGGTATTGTGAAAAACTGTTTTTT.

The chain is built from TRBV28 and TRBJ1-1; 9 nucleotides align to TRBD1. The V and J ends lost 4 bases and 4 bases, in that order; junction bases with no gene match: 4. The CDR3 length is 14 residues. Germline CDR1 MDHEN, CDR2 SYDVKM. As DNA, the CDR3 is TGTGCCAGCAGTTACACACAGGGGGCCACTGAAGCTTTCTTT. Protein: CASSYTQGATEAFF.

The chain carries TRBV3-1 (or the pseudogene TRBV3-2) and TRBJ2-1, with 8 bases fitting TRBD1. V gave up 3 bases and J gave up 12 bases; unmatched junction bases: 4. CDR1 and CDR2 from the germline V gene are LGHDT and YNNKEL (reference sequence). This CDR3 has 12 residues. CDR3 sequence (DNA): TGTGCCAGCAGCCAGGCGGGGACAGGGCAGTTCTTC. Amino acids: CASSQAGTGQFF.

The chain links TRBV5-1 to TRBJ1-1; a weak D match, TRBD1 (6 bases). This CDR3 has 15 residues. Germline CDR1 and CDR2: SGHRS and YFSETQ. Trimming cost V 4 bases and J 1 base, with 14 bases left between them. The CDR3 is CASSLLRQANTEAFF. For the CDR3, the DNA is TGCGCCAGCAGCCTGCTGAGACAGGCGAACACTGAAGCTTTCTTT. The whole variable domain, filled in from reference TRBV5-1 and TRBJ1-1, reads KAGVTQTPRYLIKTRGQQVTLSCSPISGHRSVSWYQQTPGQGLQFLFEYFSETQRNKGNFPGRFSGRQFSNSRSEMNVSTLELGDSALYLCASSLLRQANTEAFFGQGTRLTVV.

The CDR3 DNA follows: TGTGCCATCAGTGAGTCTGTTCTGCCGGGTAACACAGATACGCAGTATTTT. Translation: CAISESVLPGNTDTQYF. This sequence joins TRBV10-3 and TRBJ2-3; no clear D gene. The CDR3 consists of 17 residues. V lost 0 bases and J 2 bases, leaving 15 bases between the germline ends. Germline V CDR1 and CDR2: ENHRY, SYGVKD.